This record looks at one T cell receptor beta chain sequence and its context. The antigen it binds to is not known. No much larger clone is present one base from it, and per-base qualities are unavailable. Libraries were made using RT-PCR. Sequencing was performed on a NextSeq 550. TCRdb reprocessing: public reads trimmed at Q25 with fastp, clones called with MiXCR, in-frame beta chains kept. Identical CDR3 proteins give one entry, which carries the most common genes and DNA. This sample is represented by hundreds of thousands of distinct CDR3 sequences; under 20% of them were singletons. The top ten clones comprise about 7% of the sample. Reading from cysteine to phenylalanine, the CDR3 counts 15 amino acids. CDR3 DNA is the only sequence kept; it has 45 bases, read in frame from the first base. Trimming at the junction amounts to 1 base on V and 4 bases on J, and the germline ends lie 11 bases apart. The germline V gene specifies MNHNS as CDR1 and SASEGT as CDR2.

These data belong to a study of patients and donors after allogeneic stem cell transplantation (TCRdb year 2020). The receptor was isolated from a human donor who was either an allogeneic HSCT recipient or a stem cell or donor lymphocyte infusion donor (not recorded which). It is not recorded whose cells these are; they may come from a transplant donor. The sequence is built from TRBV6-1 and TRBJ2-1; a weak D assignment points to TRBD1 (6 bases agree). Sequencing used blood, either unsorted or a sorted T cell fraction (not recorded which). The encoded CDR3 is CASSEVGTPYNEQFF. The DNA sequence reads TGTGCCAGCAGTGAAGTTGGGACACCTTACAATGAGCAGTTCTTC.